Reported below is one TCR beta chain. Per the study methods: Amplification from reference gene primers served as the basis for estimated nucleated cell counts. Clones were sequenced by immunoSEQ multiplex PCR, and TCRdb holds only the in-frame ones, with some missing. D and trimming come from the DNA, and the V and J calls and clone size come from that table. The table includes about 180,000 clones, around 85% detected once. These data belong to a study of blood T cell repertoires in COVID-19. Study in general: The United States, Italy and Spain provided the acute and convalescent COVID-19 samples. From T cells, B-cell-depleted T cells, or PBMCs came the material, which was cDNA or gDNA.

The V end lost 0 bases, the J end lost 2 bases, and 16 bases lay between the germline ends. The CDR3 is 18 residues long. Germline-derived CDR1 and CDR2 are LNHDA and SQIVND (reference sequence). Seattle cases were enrolled at active infection and followed longitudinally. The source of this sequence is a man older than 75 with COVID-19, enrolled during active disease. The rearrangement joins TRBV19 to TRBJ2-2; weak D call: TRBD1 (5 bases). The sample was peripheral blood. This CDR3 reads CASSIDLPARANTGELFF. The CDR3 DNA is TGTGCCAGTAGTATAGATCTCCCGGCCAGGGCCAACACCGGGGAGCTGTTTTTT.